Presented here are 16 T cell receptor beta chains from one specimen sequenced in a study of blood T cell repertoires in COVID-19. Method: immunoSEQ multiplex PCR; TCRdb's copy keeps in-frame clones and lacks some. Altogether around 300,000 clones are present, 90% being singletons, with the ten largest covering around 4.5%. Sequences were obtained from PBMCs or T cells enriched from blood (not recorded which). The origin of the receptors is a woman aged 18-35 years with acute COVID-19.

This chain uses TRBV5-8 with TRBJ1-1, with D unclear. Per germline, CDR1 SGHTS and CDR2 YDEGEE. With 2 bases removed from V and 5 bases from J, the gap between germline ends came to 16 bases. There are 15 residues in the CDR3. CDR3 coding DNA: TGTGCCAGCAGCTTAGGTTCACTAACGGGTACTGAAGCTTTCTTT. It is translated as CASSLGSLTGTEAFF.

The V and J genes are TRBV5-1 and TRBJ1-6; 9 bases align to TRBD1. CDR1 SGHRS and CDR2 YFSETQ come from the germline V gene. The length of the CDR3 is 15 residues. V shed 3 bases, J shed 7 bases, and the junction held 5 bases outside the gene matches. CDR3 in DNA: TGCGCCAGCAGCTGGGGGGGACAGGGAAATTCACCCCTCCACTTT. This gives the protein CASSWGGQGNSPLHF.

The chain carries TRBV6-2 or TRBV6-3 and TRBJ1-5; the match to TRBD1 covers 9 bases. The CDR3 totals 19 residues. Germline CDR1 MNHEY, CDR2 SVGEGT. Trimming took 2 bases from V and 6 from J; bases not matched to a gene: 17. As DNA, the CDR3 is TGTGCCAGCAGTTACGGTTACGTCCGGGACAGGGTATCCGGTCAGCCCCAGCATTTT. Encoded protein: CASSYGYVRDRVSGQPQHF.

The chain employs TRBV6-5 and TRBJ1-3; D uncertain. Germline V lookup: CDR1 MNHEY, CDR2 SVGAGI. Between the trimmed V and J ends, which lost 0 bases and 1 base, there was a span of 7 bases. CDR3 size: 15 residues. The CDR3 sequence: CASSYSWESGNTIYF. The CDR3 nucleotides read TGTGCCAGCAGTTACTCTTGGGAGTCTGGAAACACCATATATTTT.

This chain's CDR3 is CASSLDQGAFDEQFF. The CDR3 nucleotides are TGTGCCAGCAGCTTAGATCAGGGGGCCTTCGATGAGCAGTTCTTC. The chain uses TRBV11-2 and TRBJ2-1; 8 positions agree with TRBD1. From germline, CDR1 is SGHAT and CDR2 FQNNGV. CDR3 length: 15 amino acids. Trimming took 0 bases from V and 8 from J; bases not matched to a gene: 6. The full variable domain, completed using reference TRBV11-2 and TRBJ2-1, is EAGVAQSPRYKIIEKRQSVAFWCNPISGHATLYWYQQILGQGPKLLIQFQNNGVVDDSQLPKDRFSAERLKGVDSTLKIQPAKLEDSAVYLCASSLDQGAFDEQFFGPGTRLTVL.

The chain joins TRBV15 to TRBJ2-1, with 12 bases identical to TRBD1. Losses at the gene ends were 5 bases for V and 2 bases for J; bases not matched to a gene: 13. The CDR3 loop spans 19 amino acids. Germline CDR1 is LNHNV and CDR2 is YYDKDF (reference sequence). This CDR3 is CATSGTGTGGYRPYNEQFF. CDR3 bases: TGTGCCACCAGCGGAACCGGGACAGGGGGCTATCGACCCTACAATGAGCAGTTCTTC.

This clone was detected only once. CDR3 nucleotide sequence: TGTGCCAGCAGCCGGGTTACTAGCGGGAGTATCTATGAGCAGTTCTTC. This gives the protein CASSRVTSGSIYEQFF. The gene calls are TRBV3-1 (or the pseudogene TRBV3-2) and TRBJ2-1; 11 bases map to TRBD2. The germline CDR1 and CDR2 sequences are LGHDT and YNNKEL (reference sequence). There are 16 residues in the CDR3. V shed 4 bases and J 8 bases; nucleotides not matched to a gene: 10.

This clone was seen once. This chain connects TRBV7-8 to TRBJ1-1, with D tentatively TRBD1 (5 bases). Germline V lookup: CDR1 SGHVS, CDR2 FQNEAQ. Deletions cut 5 bases from V and 4 bases from J, with 17 bases between. This CDR3 has 15 amino acids. The CDR3 nucleotides are TGTGCCAGCAGCCGAGGCCCCGACAGCTTCACTGAAGCTTTCTTT. Translated: CASSRGPDSFTEAFF. The whole variable domain, remainder taken from reference TRBV7-8 and TRBJ1-1, is GAGVSQSPRYKVAKRGQDVALRCDPISGHVSLFWYQQALGQGPEFLTYFQNEAQLDKSGLPSDRFFAERPEGSVSTLKIQRTQQEDSAVYLCASSRGPDSFTEAFFGQGTRLTVV.

The CDR3, as DNA: TGTGCCAGCAGCGCACAGGGAAAGGTCCCCTACGAGCAGTACTTC. Residues: CASSAQGKVPYEQYF. This chain joins TRBV11-2 and TRBJ2-7; a possible D gene is TRBD1 (6 bases). The CDR3 is 15 amino acids. V gave up 5 bases and J gave up 2 bases, with 16 bases separating them. Germline V gene sequence: CDR1 SGHAT, CDR2 FQNNGV.

The V call is TRBV7-6, the J call TRBJ1-5, with 7 nucleotides matching TRBD1. Germline CDR1 and CDR2: SGHVS and FNYEAQ. The CDR3 is 15 amino acids. Trimming took 2 bases from V and 4 from J; bases not matched to a gene: 5. CDR3 coding DNA: TGTGCCAGCAGCTTATTAGGGGGCGTGAATCAGCCCCAGCATTTT. As protein: CASSLLGGVNQPQHF.

The rearrangement uses TRBV5-1 and TRBJ2-3; no reliable D call. Looked up from germline, CDR1 is SGHRS and CDR2 is YFSETQ. The CDR3 extends over 14 amino acids. V was pared by 0 bases and J by 2 bases, with 7 bases between. CDR3 in DNA: TGCGCCAGCAGCTTGGGAGTCAACACAGATACGCAGTATTTT. Translation gives CASSLGVNTDTQYF.

The rearrangement joins TRBV27 to TRBJ2-7; D unclear. Germline CDR1 is MNHEY and CDR2 is SMNVEV (reference sequence). The CDR3 consists of 13 residues. Trimming removed 7 bases at V and 0 bases at J, with 10 bases between. DNA for the CDR3: TGTGCCAGCAAGGCAAGGAGCTCCTACGAGCAGTACTTC. It specifies CASKARSSYEQYF.

This chain connects TRBV27 to TRBJ2-1; the D gene is possibly TRBD2 (5 bases). The CDR3 has 15 residues. Germline V lookup: CDR1 MNHEY, CDR2 SMNVEV (reference sequence). The germline V and J ends were trimmed by 2 bases and 3 bases, with 11 bases remaining between them. CDR3 bases: TGTGCCAGCAGTTTACGGGGTAGCGACTACAATGAGCAGTTCTTC. Its translation is CASSLRGSDYNEQFF.

The V gene is TRBV5-1, the J gene TRBJ1-6; 7 nucleotides line up with TRBD1. The CDR3 consists of 15 residues. V lost 4 bases and J lost 15; bases outside the gene matches: 16. Per germline, CDR1 SGHRS and CDR2 YFSETQ. DNA of the CDR3: TGCGCCAGCAGCCTCAGGACAGGTGAGGGAAGGCTCCTCCACTTT. Amino acids: CASSLRTGEGRLLHF.

This clone was found a few times. The genes are TRBV28 and TRBJ2-7; D is unresolved. V lost 5 bases, J lost 7 bases, and 12 bases lay in between. Germline CDR1 and CDR2: MDHEN and SYDVKM. The CDR3 has 12 residues. CDR3 region: CASSDPAREQYF. CDR3 sequence (DNA): TGTGCCAGCAGTGATCCAGCGCGGGAGCAGTACTTC.

The chain has TRBV28 and TRBJ2-1, with D maybe TRBD2 (7 bases). Germline V CDR1 and CDR2: MDHEN, SYDVKM. There are 15 residues in the CDR3. Trimming removed 2 bases at V and 8 bases at J, with 16 bases between. DNA for the CDR3: TGTGCCAGCAGTTTAGGACAGCGGGAAGAGGATGAGCAGTTCTTC. This gives the protein CASSLGQREEDEQFF.